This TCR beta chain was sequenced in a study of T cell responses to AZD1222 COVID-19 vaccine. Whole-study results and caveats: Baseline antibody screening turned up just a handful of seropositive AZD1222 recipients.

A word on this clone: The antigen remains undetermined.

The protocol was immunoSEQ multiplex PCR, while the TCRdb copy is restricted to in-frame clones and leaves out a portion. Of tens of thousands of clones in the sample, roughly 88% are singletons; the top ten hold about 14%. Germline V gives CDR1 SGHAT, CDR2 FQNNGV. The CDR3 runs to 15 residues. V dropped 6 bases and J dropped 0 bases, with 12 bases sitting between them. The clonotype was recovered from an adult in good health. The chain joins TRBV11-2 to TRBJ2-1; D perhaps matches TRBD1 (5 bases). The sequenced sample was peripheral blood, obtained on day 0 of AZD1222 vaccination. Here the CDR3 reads CASSQQGSSYNEQFF. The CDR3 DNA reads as TGTGCCAGCAGTCAGCAGGGAAGCTCCTACAATGAGCAGTTCTTC.